A selection of T cell receptor beta chains follows, all from one sample in a study of response to subunit inactivated influenza vaccine. TCRdb independently ran MiXCR on the RT-PCR reads; one entry per CDR3 protein. The table shows fewer than 700,000 distinct CDR3 sequences, with over 10% occurring only once. This sample comprised PBMCs from blood, obtained 45 days after vaccination. The receptors stem from a middle-aged man who received an inactivated influenza vaccine. Both conserved end residues are part of each CDR3. The order of the fields is V gene, D gene, J gene, clone size, CDR3 DNA, CDR3 protein. A D gene is named only where the DNA matches it firmly. A clone size is listed for some rows: how often the clone was seen (once, few, many), or a class if it is expanded.

v_call: TRBV14
d_call: -
j_call: TRBJ1-4
clone_size: few
cdr3_nt: TGTGCCAGCAGCCCTAGACAGTCAACTAATGAAAAACTGTTTTTT
cdr3_aa: CASSPRQSTNEKLFF

v_call: TRBV7-2
d_call: -
j_call: TRBJ2-2
clone_size: few
cdr3_nt: TGTGCCAGCAGCTTTCTCCTGAACAGAAACACCGGGGAGCTGTTTTTT
cdr3_aa: CASSFLLNRNTGELFF

v_call: TRBV18
d_call: -
j_call: TRBJ2-1
clone_size: few
cdr3_nt: TGTGCCAGCTCACCATGGGGGAACTCCTACAATGAGCAGTTCTTC
cdr3_aa: CASSPWGNSYNEQFF

v_call: TRBV29-1
d_call: -
j_call: TRBJ2-1
clone_size: many
cdr3_nt: TGCAGCGTTGAGTTTGTTGGAGCGGGTACCTACAATGAGCAGTTCTTC
cdr3_aa: CSVEFVGAGTYNEQFF

v_call: TRBV12-3/TRBV12-4
d_call: TRBD1
j_call: TRBJ2-7
clone_size: -
cdr3_nt: TGTGCCAGCAGACCGGGACAGGGGTCTCGGGAGCAGTACTTC
cdr3_aa: CASRPGQGSREQYF

v_call: TRBV5-1
d_call: -
j_call: TRBJ2-1
clone_size: -
cdr3_nt: TGCGCCAGCAGCTTAGACAGCGCTCAGTTCTTC
cdr3_aa: CASSLDSAQFF

v_call: TRBV12-3/TRBV12-4
d_call: TRBD2
j_call: TRBJ2-1
clone_size: -
cdr3_nt: TGTGCCAGCAGTTCCCGACTAGCGGCCTCCTACAATGAGCAGTTCTTC
cdr3_aa: CASSSRLAASYNEQFF

v_call: TRBV6-1
d_call: TRBD1
j_call: TRBJ1-4
clone_size: few
cdr3_nt: TGTGCCAGCAGACCAGGGGGCTTATCAACTAATGAAAAACTGTTTTTT
cdr3_aa: CASRPGGLSTNEKLFF

v_call: TRBV20-1
d_call: -
j_call: TRBJ2-4
clone_size: many
cdr3_nt: TGCAGTGCTAGAGTGGACAAAAACATTCAGTACTTC
cdr3_aa: CSARVDKNIQYF

v_call: TRBV29-1
d_call: -
j_call: TRBJ1-1
clone_size: few
cdr3_nt: TGCAGCGTTGAAGAATGGATGAACACTGAAGCTTTCTTT
cdr3_aa: CSVEEWMNTEAFF

v_call: TRBV2
d_call: -
j_call: TRBJ2-1
clone_size: -
cdr3_nt: TGTGCCAGCAACAGGGACAAATGGAATGAGCAGTTCTTC
cdr3_aa: CASNRDKWNEQFF

v_call: TRBV20-1
d_call: TRBD2
j_call: TRBJ2-1
clone_size: -
cdr3_nt: TGCAGTGCTCCAAGTAGCGGGAGCGTCTACAATGAGCAGTTCTTC
cdr3_aa: CSAPSSGSVYNEQFF

v_call: TRBV20-1
d_call: TRBD2
j_call: TRBJ2-3
clone_size: many
cdr3_nt: TGCAGTGCTAGAGGAACTAGCGTCAGCACAGATACGCAGTATTTT
cdr3_aa: CSARGTSVSTDTQYF

v_call: TRBV7-2
d_call: -
j_call: TRBJ1-6
clone_size: -
cdr3_nt: TGTGCCAGCAGCCCCCTGGCGGGGAGCAATTCACCCCTCCACTTT
cdr3_aa: CASSPLAGSNSPLHF

v_call: TRBV20-1
d_call: TRBD2
j_call: TRBJ2-7
clone_size: few
cdr3_nt: TGCAGTGCTACCCGGACTAGCGGGAGGGTTGAGCAGTACTTC
cdr3_aa: CSATRTSGRVEQYF

v_call: TRBV5-6
d_call: -
j_call: TRBJ2-1
clone_size: many
cdr3_nt: TGTGCCAGCAGCTTGGAGAGCCGTGCGCAGTTCTTC
cdr3_aa: CASSLESRAQFF

v_call: TRBV28
d_call: -
j_call: TRBJ1-2
clone_size: few
cdr3_nt: TGTGCCAGCAGTTTCTTGGGGAGAGGCTATGGCTACACCTTC
cdr3_aa: CASSFLGRGYGYTF

v_call: TRBV3-1
d_call: -
j_call: TRBJ1-4
clone_size: few
cdr3_nt: TGTGCCAGCAGCCAAGTTGGGGGACGAAGCAAACTGTTTTTT
cdr3_aa: CASSQVGGRSKLFF

v_call: TRBV30
d_call: -
j_call: TRBJ1-5
clone_size: -
cdr3_nt: TGTGCCTGGAACAGAGATAGCAATCAGCCCCAGCATTTT
cdr3_aa: CAWNRDSNQPQHF

v_call: TRBV7-9
d_call: -
j_call: TRBJ2-1
clone_size: few
cdr3_nt: TGTGCCAGCAGCTTAGAGGTGGACCGACGGGGAAACTTC
cdr3_aa: CASSLEVDRRGNF

v_call: TRBV11-1
d_call: TRBD2
j_call: TRBJ2-3
clone_size: -
cdr3_nt: TGTGCCAGCAGCCCAAGACTAGCGGGGGGGTATAGCACAGATACGCAGTATTTT
cdr3_aa: CASSPRLAGGYSTDTQYF

v_call: TRBV12-3/TRBV12-4
d_call: TRBD2
j_call: TRBJ2-1
clone_size: -
cdr3_nt: TGTGCCAGCAGTTCACTAGCGGGGGGGCCGCATGAGCAGTTCTTC
cdr3_aa: CASSSLAGGPHEQFF

v_call: TRBV4-2
d_call: -
j_call: TRBJ2-5
clone_size: -
cdr3_nt: TGTGCCAGCAGCCAAGGTGGGAGAGACCAAGAGACCCAGTACTTC
cdr3_aa: CASSQGGRDQETQYF

v_call: TRBV20-1
d_call: -
j_call: TRBJ1-1
clone_size: many
cdr3_nt: TGCAGTGCTAGACCCAGGGGCGCGGAGTCATACGGCACTGAAGCTTTCTTT
cdr3_aa: CSARPRGAESYGTEAFF

v_call: TRBV10-2
d_call: -
j_call: TRBJ2-5
clone_size: many
cdr3_nt: TGCGCCAGCCAGGTTGGGGGACAACCCCAGTACTTC
cdr3_aa: CASQVGGQPQYF

v_call: TRBV20-1
d_call: -
j_call: TRBJ2-3
clone_size: -
cdr3_nt: TGCAGTGCCTTCGGTGGCGGGAAGACAGATACGCAGTATTTT
cdr3_aa: CSAFGGGKTDTQYF

v_call: TRBV10-3
d_call: -
j_call: TRBJ1-1
clone_size: -
cdr3_nt: TGTGCCATCAGTGAGACAGAGCTTGAAGCTTTCTTT
cdr3_aa: CAISETELEAFF

v_call: TRBV7-9
d_call: -
j_call: TRBJ2-7
clone_size: many
cdr3_nt: TGTGCCAGCAGCTTCGGACGGGGGGCCTCCTACGAGCAGTACTTC
cdr3_aa: CASSFGRGASYEQYF

v_call: TRBV6-5
d_call: -
j_call: TRBJ2-7
clone_size: -
cdr3_nt: TGTGCCAGCAGTTACTCCCCTATGAGCTCCTACGAGCAGTACTTC
cdr3_aa: CASSYSPMSSYEQYF

v_call: TRBV25-1
d_call: TRBD2
j_call: TRBJ2-7
clone_size: -
cdr3_nt: TGTGCCAGCAGTGGATCCACTGCAGGTCTACTAGCGGCATCCTACGAGCAGTACTTC
cdr3_aa: CASSGSTAGLLAASYEQYF

v_call: TRBV5-1
d_call: TRBD2
j_call: TRBJ2-7
clone_size: few
cdr3_nt: TGCGCCAGCAGCTTCGGGACTAGCGGGAACCCGGGGGAGCAGTACTTC
cdr3_aa: CASSFGTSGNPGEQYF

v_call: TRBV3-1
d_call: TRBD1
j_call: TRBJ1-2
clone_size: -
cdr3_nt: TGTGCCAGCAGCCAAGACAGGGGGCGCGGCTACACCTTC
cdr3_aa: CASSQDRGRGYTF

v_call: TRBV20-1
d_call: -
j_call: TRBJ2-1
clone_size: -
cdr3_nt: TGCAGCGCATCTAGCGACAGATACTACAATGAGCAGTTCTTC
cdr3_aa: CSASSDRYYNEQFF

v_call: TRBV5-4
d_call: TRBD1
j_call: TRBJ1-6
clone_size: few
cdr3_nt: TGTGCCAGCAGCCATTGGGACAGTCTATCACCCCTCCACTTT
cdr3_aa: CASSHWDSLSPLHF

v_call: TRBV15
d_call: -
j_call: TRBJ2-1
clone_size: few
cdr3_nt: TGTGCCACCAGCAGAGATACGGGCACCTACAATGAGCAGTTCTTC
cdr3_aa: CATSRDTGTYNEQFF

v_call: TRBV5-1
d_call: -
j_call: TRBJ2-7
clone_size: -
cdr3_nt: TGCGCCAGCAGCTTGGAGCAGGGTTCCGAGCAGTACTTC
cdr3_aa: CASSLEQGSEQYF

v_call: TRBV29-1
d_call: -
j_call: TRBJ1-5
clone_size: -
cdr3_nt: TGCAGCGTTGGATTCACCGCTAATCAGCCCCAGCATTTT
cdr3_aa: CSVGFTANQPQHF

v_call: TRBV29-1
d_call: TRBD2
j_call: TRBJ2-3
clone_size: -
cdr3_nt: TGCAGCGTTGCCGGGACTAGCGGGTGGTACGTCAGGGATACGCAGTATTTT
cdr3_aa: CSVAGTSGWYVRDTQYF

v_call: TRBV29-1
d_call: TRBD1
j_call: TRBJ2-3
clone_size: few
cdr3_nt: TGCAGCGCCCTGCGGACAGGGCACACAGATACGCAGTATTTT
cdr3_aa: CSALRTGHTDTQYF

v_call: TRBV7-8
d_call: TRBD1
j_call: TRBJ1-1
clone_size: -
cdr3_nt: TGTGCCAGCAGCTCGACAGGGAGATTTGAAGCTTTCTTT
cdr3_aa: CASSSTGRFEAFF

v_call: TRBV5-1
d_call: TRBD2
j_call: TRBJ2-5
clone_size: -
cdr3_nt: TGCGCCAGCAGAAAGGGCGGGAGCGAAGAGACCCAGTACTTC
cdr3_aa: CASRKGGSEETQYF